Below are 4 T cell receptor beta chains sequenced from a single sample in a study of CD8 T cells in ankylosing spondylitis. TCRdb reanalysed the 5' RACE reads using MiXCR and keeps one entry per CDR3 protein. The data contain 250,000 to 350,000 distinct CDR3 sequences, about 20% of them seen just once; the ten biggest clones take up under 8.5%. Input material: blood, either unsorted or a sorted T cell fraction (not recorded which). Receptors originate from a male donor with ankylosing spondylitis or in good health (not recorded which).

This clonotype turned up a few times. The chain has TRBV5-1 and TRBJ1-5; no clear D gene. CDR1 and CDR2 (germline): SGHRS, YFSETQ. The CDR3 is 14 amino acids. V was clipped by 0 bases and J by 5 bases, with 9 bases between them. CDR3 nucleotide sequence: TGCGCCAGCAGCTTGGCGGGCCCCCATCAGCCCCAGCATTTT. The encoded protein is CASSLAGPHQPQHF.

This chain connects TRBV5-1 to TRBJ2-3, with D perhaps TRBD2 (5 bases). Trimming left V 4 bases short and J 6 bases short, with 15 bases between. The germline gives CDR1 SGHRS, CDR2 YFSETQ. The CDR3 covers 14 residues. The CDR3: CASSPAPGGDTQYF. In nucleotides, the CDR3 is TGCGCCAGCAGCCCTGCCCCCGGAGGCGATACGCAGTATTTT.

This clonotype came up many times. The chain joins TRBV6-5 to TRBJ2-1, with 7 positions matching TRBD2. This CDR3 region has 14 residues. V lost 4 bases to trimming and J lost 6 bases; unmatched junction nucleotides: 6. CDR1 is MNHEY, CDR2 SVGAGI, per germline. CDR3 sequence (DNA): TGTGCCAGCAGTTCCCGGGGGAGGGTCAATGAGCAGTTCTTC. This gives the protein CASSSRGRVNEQFF.

This clonotype was detected ten times or more. The rearrangement joins TRBV5-5 to TRBJ1-5; unclear D gene. CDR3 length: 13 residues. V gave up 8 bases and J gave up 5 bases, with 14 bases separating them. Per the germline V gene, CDR1 is SGHKS and CDR2 is YYEKEE (reference sequence). CDR3 DNA sequence: TGTGCCAGTGCGGGGAAGTGGGATCAGCCCCAGCATTTT. Protein product: CASAGKWDQPQHF. The full variable domain, in which reference TRBV5-5 and TRBJ1-5 provide the parts outside the CDR3, is DAGVTQSPTHLIKTRGQQVTLRCSPISGHKSVSWYQQVLGQGPQFIFQYYEKEERGRGNFPDRFSARQFPNYSSELNVNALLLGDSALYLCASAGKWDQPQHFGDGTRLSIL.